This entry concerns a single T cell receptor beta chain. As yet, its antigen is unknown. From germline, CDR1 is SGHTS and CDR2 YDEGEE. CDR3 length equals 13 residues. Trimming took off 0 bases at V and 8 bases at J, with 11 bases between the two ends. PCR used 60 Vbeta primers and 13 Jbeta primers. The repertoire was sequenced with immunoSEQ multiplex PCR; TCRdb's copy has only in-frame clones and lacks some. The data hold under 200,000 clones, with about 76% observed a single time. The source of the sample is a study of cytomegalovirus exposure and HLA in healthy donors. Findings of the study overall: Investigators reported 164 TCR beta chains as tied to cytomegalovirus. A prior analysis recorded that most TCR beta V segments were productive about 87% or about 30% of the time. Presence/absence analysis assumed near-uniform sequencing depth across donors. Analyzed later, most CMV-associated TCR beta chains appeared HLA-restricted.

This receptor was identified in a middle-aged woman in good health and CMV-seropositive. The V gene is TRBV5-8, the J gene TRBJ1-2, with unresolved D. Sample: PBMCs. Here the CDR3 reads CASSLETAWGYTF. The CDR3 DNA sequence: TGTGCCAGCAGCTTGGAAACTGCCTGGGGCTACACCTTC.